The next 18 T cell receptor beta chains were all read from a single sample in a study of T cell repertoires in cytomegalovirus infection. TCRdb ran MiXCR on the reads and lists one entry per CDR3 protein. This table holds 150,000 or so distinct CDR3 sequences, 23% found once. Sequencing was done on a sample of PBMCs. The receptor source for this set is a human donor in good health (CMV status not recorded). Some clones in this sample may be carry-over from other donors' samples.

This clonotype came up a few times. This chain connects TRBV7-2 to TRBJ2-7; tentative D call: TRBD1 (7 bases). V was shortened by 7 bases and J by 4 bases, with 14 bases between the two germline ends. The CDR3 length is 13 residues. Germline V gene lookup returns CDR1 SGHTA and CDR2 FQGNSA. The CDR3 protein is CASNDREDYEQYF. The DNA of the CDR3 is TGTGCCAGCAACGACAGGGAGGATTACGAGCAGTACTTC.

This clonotype was detected only a few times. The chain couples TRBV4-1 to TRBJ2-5, with 7 bases that match TRBD1. Trimming removed 3 bases from V and 8 bases from J; junction bases left unmatched: 6. This CDR3 has 13 amino acids. Germline lookup yields CDR1 MGHRA and CDR2 YSYEKL. CDR3 region: CASSHLWDSTQYF. In DNA, the CDR3 is TGCGCCAGCAGCCACCTATGGGACAGTACCCAGTACTTC.

The chain recombines TRBV19 with TRBJ2-5; 7 nucleotides agree with TRBD1. J was trimmed by 3 bases and V by 1 base; bases with no gene match: 8. CDR3 length: 16 residues. CDR1 and CDR2 from the germline V gene are LNHDA and SQIVND (reference sequence). CDR3 region: CASSIGSGTAKETQYF. For the CDR3, the DNA is TGTGCCAGTAGTATAGGGTCCGGGACAGCGAAAGAGACCCAGTACTTC. The whole variable domain, remainder taken from reference TRBV19 and TRBJ2-5, is DGGITQSPKYLFRKEGQNVTLSCEQNLNHDAMYWYRQDPGQGLRLIYYSQIVNDFQKGDIAEGYSVSREKKESFPLTVTSAQKNPTAFYLCASSIGSGTAKETQYFGPGTRLLVL.

The chain joins TRBV19 to TRBJ1-5; D might be TRBD1 (5 bases). The germline V gene has CDR1 LNHDA and CDR2 SQIVND (reference sequence). Trimming cost V 3 bases and J 0 bases, with 18 bases left between them. This CDR3 is 18 amino acids long. CDR3 protein: CASSMGSRAGDSNQPQHF. The CDR3 DNA sequence: TGTGCCAGTAGTATGGGTAGCAGGGCTGGGGATAGCAATCAGCCCCAGCATTTT.

The sample holds many counts of this clonotype. The chain recombines TRBV7-2 with TRBJ2-7; the match to TRBD2 covers 7 bases. V gave up 6 bases and J gave up 3 bases; unmatched junction bases: 11. Germline values: CDR1 SGHTA, CDR2 FQGNSA. The CDR3 totals 15 residues. The CDR3, as DNA: TGTGCCAGCAGGGATATTTTCAGCGGGGACTACGAGCAGTACTTC. This encodes CASRDIFSGDYEQYF.

The sample holds many counts of this clonotype. The chain is built from TRBV12-3 or TRBV12-4 and TRBJ1-2; TRBD1 is a possible D gene (6 bases). V was shortened by 7 bases and J by 0 bases, with 24 bases between the two germline ends. The CDR3 is made up of 18 amino acids. The CDR3 region has the DNA TGTGCCAGCAACAACCATAACAGGGCTAGGTTCTCTAACTATGGCTACACCTTC. This encodes CASNNHNRARFSNYGYTF.

The chain employs TRBV5-6 and TRBJ2-3; 10 nucleotides agree with TRBD2. This CDR3 has 17 amino acids. V gave up 5 bases and J gave up 3 bases; unmatched junction bases: 12. Germline CDR1 reads SGHDT; CDR2 reads YYEEEE. DNA for the CDR3: TGTGCCAGCAGTCCAAGCGGGAGGGCTCTCCTAACAGATACGCAGTATTTT. Its protein product is CASSPSGRALLTDTQYF.

This clonotype was counted between two and nine times. The chain is built from TRBV7-2 and TRBJ2-3; a weak D match, TRBD2 (5 bases). CDR1 and CDR2 from the germline V gene are SGHTA and FQGNSA. Trimming removed 0 bases from V and 4 bases from J, with 14 bases in between. The CDR3 sequence is 16 residues long. For the CDR3, the DNA is TGTGCCAGCAGCTTAGCGCATATGGGAGTAGCAGATACGCAGTATTTT. Its translation is CASSLAHMGVADTQYF.

This clonotype has a handful of counts. V gene TRBV20-1 combines with J gene TRBJ2-7; TRBD1 matches 11 bases. This CDR3 comprises 12 residues. After removal of 7 bases from V and 5 bases from J, the junction contained 4 bases not matched to a gene. Germline loops: CDR1 DFQATT, CDR2 SNEGSKA (reference sequence). The CDR3 loop reads CSVGQGVDEQYF. Here the CDR3 DNA reads TGCAGTGTGGGACAGGGGGTTGACGAGCAGTACTTC.

This rearrangement joins TRBV3-1 to TRBJ1-2, with D hard to call. Trimming took off 1 base at V and 0 bases at J, with 0 bases between the two ends. Germline lookup yields CDR1 LGHDT and CDR2 YNNKEL (reference sequence). This CDR3 contains 12 residues. CDR3 DNA: TGTGCCAGCAGCCAAGCTAACTATGGCTACACCTTC. As protein: CASSQANYGYTF.

This clonotype was seen many times. The chain recombines TRBV7-9 with TRBJ1-2, with TRBD1 matching 7 bases. Germline V gene lookup returns CDR1 SEHNR and CDR2 FQNEAQ (reference sequence). V trimming: 6 bases; J trimming: 4 bases; junction bases outside the gene matches: 5. The CDR3 contains 13 residues. Written as DNA, the CDR3 is TGTGCCAGCAGTCCGGGACAGAGCTATGGCTACACCTTC. It translates to CASSPGQSYGYTF.

This chain joins TRBV4-2 and TRBJ2-3; 9 bases fit TRBD2. The junction had 9 bases not matched to a gene; V was cut back by 0 bases and J by 2 bases. The CDR3 contains 18 residues. In germline, CDR1 is LGHNA, CDR2 YNFKEQ. This chain's CDR3 is CASSQDRRGRGSTDTQYF. In nucleotides, the CDR3 is TGTGCCAGCAGCCAAGATCGTCGCGGGAGGGGATCCACAGATACGCAGTATTTT.

This CDR3 reads CASSDSTYNSPLHF. The DNA of the CDR3 is TGTGCCAGCAGCGACAGCACATATAATTCACCCCTCCACTTT. The rearrangement links TRBV27 to TRBJ1-6; tentatively, D is TRBD1 (5 bases). Germline lookup yields CDR1 MNHEY and CDR2 SMNVEV (reference sequence). Between the trimmed V and J ends, which lost 6 bases and 4 bases, there was a span of 10 bases. The CDR3 has 14 amino acids.

This clonotype showed up many times. The chain carries TRBV11-2 and TRBJ2-3; 14 positions agree with TRBD2. The germline V gene has CDR1 SGHAT and CDR2 FQNNGV. This CDR3 is 18 amino acids long. V was pared by 4 bases and J by 3 bases, with 9 bases of the junction left unmatched. This CDR3 reads CASSSGTSGSRRTDTQYF. CDR3 sequence (DNA): TGTGCCAGCAGCTCCGGGACTAGCGGGAGCAGGAGAACAGATACGCAGTATTTT.

The table lists this clonotype with many counts. The chain links TRBV12-3 or TRBV12-4 to TRBJ2-7; D tentatively reads TRBD1 or TRBD2 (6 bases each). The V gene lost 6 bases and the J gene lost 3 bases, with 18 bases spanning the gap. The CDR3 loop spans 15 amino acids. This CDR3 is CASSSYGGPSYEQYF. The CDR3 DNA sequence: TGTGCCAGCAGCTCGTATGGGGGGCCAAGCTACGAGCAGTACTTC.

This clonotype was detected a few times. The rearrangement uses TRBV11-1 and TRBJ2-2, with 7 bases matching TRBD1. The CDR3 loop spans 16 amino acids. Germline assignment: CDR1 SGHAT and CDR2 FQDESV (reference sequence). Germline trimming cut 5 bases from V and 6 bases from J; bases unmatched to any gene: 12. CDR3 region: CASSSSTGRDAGELFF. DNA of the CDR3: TGTGCCAGCAGCAGTTCGACAGGGCGCGACGCCGGGGAGCTGTTTTTT.

The table lists this clonotype with a few counts. The chain has TRBV6-6 and TRBJ1-2; weak D call: TRBD1 (6 bases). V lost 5 bases and J lost 4, with 8 bases in between. Germline assignment: CDR1 MNHNY and CDR2 SVGAGI (reference sequence). This CDR3 contains 12 residues. CDR3 coding DNA: TGTGCCAGCAGTGACAGGCTCTATGGCTACACCTTC. Translation gives CASSDRLYGYTF.

This clonotype has a handful of counts. In DNA, the CDR3 is TGTGCCAGCAGCGATGGGACTGTAACGCAGTATTTT. Amino acid sequence: CASSDGTVTQYF. The chain is built from TRBV5-6 and TRBJ2-3, with D possibly matching TRBD2 (6 bases). The CDR3 consists of 12 residues. Germline CDR1 is SGHDT and CDR2 is YYEEEE. Trimming left V 4 bases short and J 9 bases short, with 12 bases between. Looking up the rest from reference TRBV5-6 and TRBJ2-3 gives the full variable domain: DAGVTQSPTHLIKTRGQQVTLRCSPKSGHDTVSWYQQALGQGPQFIFQYYEEEERQRGNFPDRFSGHQFPNYSSELNVNALLLGDSALYLCASSDGTVTQYFGPGTRLTVL.